The sample holds many counts of the clone carrying this T cell receptor beta chain. The data belong to a study of molecular identifiers for immune sequencing clone quantification. MiXCR was run by TCRdb on the PCR reads, yielding one entry per CDR3 protein. The sample yields about 70,000 distinct CDR3 sequences, around a sixth seen once. Sequencing was carried out using naive CD8+ T cells from blood, with Jurkat cell RNA spiked in. The subset is: FACS-sorted CD8+CD4-CCR7+CD45RA+ naive T cells. This TCR was recovered from a human donor in good health. Some libraries in this study had Jurkat cell RNA spiked in.

The CDR3 DNA is TGCGCCAGCAGCCAATCGACAGTTTTAGAGACCCAGTACTTC. Amino acids: CASSQSTVLETQYF. The chain employs TRBV4-1 and TRBJ2-5, with TRBD1 as a possible D gene (5 bases). In germline, CDR1 is MGHRA, CDR2 YSYEKL. V dropped 2 bases and J dropped 4 bases, with 11 bases sitting between them. The CDR3 totals 14 residues.